These 26 T cell receptor beta chains share one sample of origin, sequenced in a study of blood T cell repertoires in COVID-19. The assay was immunoSEQ multiplex PCR, and TCRdb's table has in-frame clones only and misses some. The sample yields fewer than 400,000 clones, 75% to 90% seen once. Sequenced material: PBMCs or T cells enriched from blood (not recorded which). The receptors were sampled from a man between 25 and 39 years old who had recovered from COVID-19.

The chain joins TRBV15 to TRBJ2-2, with D possibly matching TRBD2 (5 bases). Germline CDR1 and CDR2: LNHNV and YYDKDF (reference sequence). Between the trimmed V and J ends, which lost 11 bases and 1 base, there was a span of 8 bases. The CDR3 consists of 12 residues. The CDR3 DNA reads as TGTGCCGCCCGGGAGAACACCGGGGAGCTGTTTTTT. It translates to CAARENTGELFF.

The CDR3 spells CASSFSSGGARETQYF. As DNA, the CDR3 is TGTGCCAGCAGTTTTAGCAGCGGGGGGGCCCGGGAGACCCAGTACTTC. The rearrangement uses TRBV27 and TRBJ2-5; TRBD2 aligns across 10 bases. Germline loops: CDR1 MNHEY, CDR2 SMNVEV (reference sequence). The J segment lost 5 bases and the V segment lost 3 bases, leaving 9 bases of the junction unmatched. The length of the CDR3 is 16 residues.

The chain couples TRBV7-9 to TRBJ2-7; D is possibly TRBD1 (5 bases). The germline gives CDR1 SEHNR, CDR2 FQNEAQ (reference sequence). The CDR3 is made up of 14 amino acids. V was clipped by 5 bases and J by 1 base, with 12 bases between them. The CDR3 sequence is CASSPFQGSYEQYF. CDR3 DNA: TGTGCCAGCAGCCCCTTTCAGGGTTCCTACGAGCAGTACTTC.

This clone was picked up one time. This CDR3 is CASSLGDRNEKLFF. As DNA, the CDR3 is TGCGCCAGCAGCTTGGGGGACAGGAATGAAAAACTGTTTTTT. The V and J genes are TRBV5-1 and TRBJ1-4; 8 bases map to TRBD1. Unmatched junction bases numbered 0, after V lost 0 bases and J lost 5 bases. This CDR3 region has 14 residues. CDR1 and CDR2 from the germline V gene are SGHRS and YFSETQ.

The CDR3 sequence: CASSEGDRWSPLHF. CDR3 nucleotide sequence: TGTGCCAGCAGCGAAGGGGACAGGTGGTCACCCCTCCACTTT. This chain links TRBV9 with TRBJ1-6; 8 bases are a match to TRBD1. The V segment lost 3 bases and the J segment 10 bases; nucleotides outside the gene matches: 6. CDR1 is SGDLS and CDR2 is YYNGEE in the germline V gene. The CDR3 consists of 14 residues.

The V call is TRBV27, the J call TRBJ2-5, with 8 bases matching TRBD1. The CDR3 is 15 residues long. Germline CDR1 and CDR2: MNHEY and SMNVEV (reference sequence). Trimming cost V 3 bases and J 5 bases; bases outside gene matches: 8. In DNA, the CDR3 is TGTGCCAGCAGTTTTTGGCAGGGGGCGAGGGAGACCCAGTACTTC. This encodes CASSFWQGARETQYF.

V is TRBV6-4 and J is TRBJ2-2, with 9 nucleotides matching TRBD1. The germline V gene has CDR1 MRHNA and CDR2 SNTAGT. V lost 4 bases to trimming and J lost 7 bases; unmatched junction nucleotides: 4. The CDR3 contains 14 residues. CDR3 in DNA: TGTGCCAGCAGTGGCGGACAGGGGAACGGGGAGCTGTTTTTT. It yields the protein CASSGGQGNGELFF.

The chain has TRBV27 and TRBJ2-5, with 7 bases matching TRBD1. The length of the CDR3 is 15 residues. Germline V CDR1 and CDR2: MNHEY, SMNVEV (reference sequence). V shed 4 bases, J shed 2 bases, and the junction held 7 bases outside the gene matches. The CDR3, as DNA: TGTGCCAGCAGTTCCTACAGGGGACCACAAGAGACCCAGTACTTC. Translation: CASSSYRGPQETQYF.

The chain has TRBV4-2 and TRBJ1-2, with TRBD1 as a possible D gene (5 bases). V was clipped by 1 base and J by 0 bases, with 24 bases between them. There are 20 residues in the CDR3. CDR1 is LGHNA, CDR2 YNFKEQ, per germline. As DNA, the CDR3 is TGTGCCAGCAGCCAAGTTAAGCTTGGCAGGGCTCATGGCGCTAACTATGGCTACACCTTC. This sequence encodes CASSQVKLGRAHGANYGYTF.

V gene TRBV29-1 combines with J gene TRBJ1-4, with 8 nucleotides matching TRBD1. Germline assignment: CDR1 SQVTM and CDR2 ANQGSEA. The CDR3 has 17 amino acids. V trimming: 6 bases; J trimming: 4 bases; junction bases outside the gene matches: 16. CDR3 bases: TGCAGCGTACGGGGGACAGGAGGCTCTCGGGGTAATGAAAAACTGTTTTTT. Translated: CSVRGTGGSRGNEKLFF. Full variable domain (missing parts from reference TRBV29-1 and TRBJ1-4): SAVISQKPSRDICQRGTSLTIQCQVDSQVTMMFWYRQQPGQSLTLIATANQGSEATYESGFVIDKFPISRPNLTFSTLTVSNMSPEDSSIYLCSVRGTGGSRGNEKLFFGSGTQLSVL.

A few counts support this clone. This chain joins TRBV6-5 and TRBJ2-7; D perhaps matches TRBD2 (6 bases). In germline, CDR1 is MNHEY, CDR2 SVGAGI. Trimming took 7 bases from V and 2 from J, leaving 9 bases between them. This CDR3 comprises 12 residues. CDR3 nucleotide sequence: TGTGCCAGCAAAGGCGGGGCCTACGAGCAGTACTTC. Amino acids: CASKGGAYEQYF.

The chain links TRBV5-1 to TRBJ2-5; TRBD2 is a possible D gene (5 bases). Germline lookup yields CDR1 SGHRS and CDR2 YFSETQ. The CDR3 consists of 13 residues. V was pared by 4 bases and J by 4 bases, with 11 bases between. The CDR3 coding sequence is TGCGCCAGCAGCACCCCGGGAAGAGAGACCCAGTACTTC. It codes for CASSTPGRETQYF.

This clone came up once. The V gene is TRBV14, the J gene TRBJ2-5; maybe TRBD2 (6 bases). The CDR3 has 16 residues. Per the germline V gene, CDR1 is SGHDN and CDR2 is FVKESK. Between the trimmed V and J ends, which lost 2 bases and 4 bases, there was a span of 17 bases. For the CDR3, the DNA is TGTGCCAGCAGCCAAAGGCGTATCGCCGGGGGAGAGACCCAGTACTTC. Its protein is CASSQRRIAGGETQYF.

This chain links TRBV28 with TRBJ2-7, with 8 nucleotides matching TRBD1. The length of the CDR3 is 13 residues. Germline values: CDR1 MDHEN, CDR2 SYDVKM. The V segment lost 7 bases and the J segment 4 bases; nucleotides outside the gene matches: 6. In DNA, the CDR3 is TGTGCCAGCACCGGGACAGGTTTTTACGAGCAGTACTTC. Its protein product is CASTGTGFYEQYF.

The J gene is TRBJ1-1, the V gene TRBV12-3 or TRBV12-4; D possibly corresponds to TRBD1 (6 bases). The CDR3 runs to 13 residues. V was pared by 5 bases and J by 3 bases, with 10 bases between. The CDR3 region has the DNA TGTGCCAGCAGTCTACAGGGACACACTGAAGCTTTCTTT. Its protein is CASSLQGHTEAFF.

The V gene is TRBV5-1, the J gene TRBJ2-7; 9 positions match TRBD1. This CDR3 spans 13 amino acids. With V trimmed by 4 bases and J by 6 bases, 5 bases remained unmatched. Per germline, CDR1 SGHRS and CDR2 YFSETQ. In DNA form, the CDR3 reads TGCGCCAGCAGCCCGGGACAGGGAACCGAGCAGTACTTC. Protein product: CASSPGQGTEQYF.

CDR3 region: CASSLTSGGARDEQYF. The CDR3 nucleotides read TGTGCCAGCAGTCTAACTAGCGGGGGGGCCCGAGACGAGCAGTACTTC. This chain joins TRBV28 and TRBJ2-7; TRBD2 aligns across 13 bases. The CDR3 contains 16 residues. The ends lost 5 bases at V and 5 bases at J; junction bases unmatched: 9. CDR1 and CDR2 from the germline V gene are MDHEN and SYDVKM.

The rearrangement links TRBV2 to TRBJ2-4; 8 bases agree with TRBD1. Germline CDR1 is SNHLY and CDR2 is FYNNEI. The CDR3 is 15 amino acids. Trimming cost V 6 bases and J 0 bases; bases outside gene matches: 4. The CDR3, as DNA: TGTGCCAGCAGAGACAGGGGACTAGCCAAAAACATTCAGTACTTC. It translates to CASRDRGLAKNIQYF.

The gene calls are TRBV9 and TRBJ2-5; TRBD2 aligns across 8 bases. V shed 2 bases and J 2 bases; nucleotides not matched to a gene: 5. CDR3 size: 15 residues. Germline-derived CDR1 and CDR2 are SGDLS and YYNGEE. The CDR3 DNA follows: TGTGCCAGCAGCGTTAGCGGGGTAACACAAGAGACCCAGTACTTC. Translated: CASSVSGVTQETQYF.

Here the CDR3 reads CASSKPGQGYQPQHF. Written as DNA, the CDR3 is TGTGCCAGCAGTAAGCCGGGACAGGGGTATCAGCCCCAGCATTTT. The chain uses TRBV2 and TRBJ1-5; 10 nucleotides agree with TRBD1. Germline V gene data show CDR1 as SNHLY and CDR2 as FYNNEI. J gave up 5 bases and V 5 bases, and 6 bases lay outside the gene matches. The CDR3 sequence is 15 residues long.

This sequence joins TRBV5-4 and TRBJ2-5, with D possibly being TRBD1 (6 bases). Trimming removed 4 bases at V and 5 bases at J, with 9 bases between. CDR3 length: 12 residues. Germline-derived CDR1 and CDR2 are SGHNT and YYREEE (reference sequence). The CDR3 loop reads CASSVGAETQYF. For the CDR3, the DNA is TGTGCCAGCAGCGTGGGGGCGGAGACCCAGTACTTC.

The chain uses TRBV10-1 and TRBJ2-1, with 7 bases fitting TRBD1. Unmatched junction bases numbered 6, after V lost 8 bases and J lost 5 bases. Germline CDR1 is WNHNN and CDR2 is SYGVQD (reference sequence). This CDR3 comprises 13 residues. DNA for the CDR3: TGCGCCAGCCGGGACAGACTTAACAATGAGCAGTTCTTC. This encodes CASRDRLNNEQFF.

CDR3 sequence reads: CASSLVSLTGGEQYF. For the CDR3, the DNA is TGCGCCAGCAGCTTGGTTAGTTTGACTGGCGGCGAGCAGTACTTC. This sequence joins TRBV5-1 and TRBJ2-7, with D unclear. The V gene lost 0 bases and the J gene lost 6 bases, with 16 bases spanning the gap. Germline V CDR1 and CDR2: SGHRS, YFSETQ. The CDR3 consists of 15 residues.

The gene calls are TRBV6-5 and TRBJ1-2; D possibly corresponds to TRBD1 (5 bases). V was shortened by 7 bases and J by 2 bases, with 11 bases between the two germline ends. CDR3 length equals 13 residues. Germline lookup yields CDR1 MNHEY and CDR2 SVGAGI. DNA for the CDR3: TGTGCCAGCACCGAGCGGGGGAACTATGGCTACACCTTC. This sequence encodes CASTERGNYGYTF.

The rearrangement joins TRBV6-2 or TRBV6-3 to TRBJ1-6; no firm D call. Trimming stripped 2 bases from V and 7 bases from J, with 12 bases between. Germline CDR1 reads MNHEY; CDR2 reads SVGEGT. This CDR3 comprises 15 residues. CDR3 DNA: TGTGCCAGCAGTTACCTGGTGGTGAGGAATTCACCCCTCCACTTT. Translating it yields CASSYLVVRNSPLHF.

This rearrangement joins TRBV3-1 (or the pseudogene TRBV3-2) to TRBJ2-3; 13 positions match TRBD2. Trimming cost V 4 bases and J 2 bases; bases outside gene matches: 9. There are 18 residues in the CDR3. CDR1 LGHDT and CDR2 YNNKEL come from the germline V gene (reference sequence). The CDR3 spells CASSLGLAGALLTDTQYF. Written as DNA, the CDR3 is TGTGCCAGCAGCCTCGGACTAGCGGGGGCCCTACTCACAGATACGCAGTATTTT.